The T cell receptor (beta chain) described here comes from a study of blood T cell repertoires in COVID-19. Study-level information: Sites across the United States, Italy and Spain contributed samples from acute and convalescent COVID-19.

Germline-derived CDR1 and CDR2 are LNHNV and YYDKDF (reference sequence). V was trimmed by 3 bases and J by 3 bases, leaving 12 bases between them. CDR3 size: 14 residues. Enrolled through a virtual design, the participants were between roughly 18 and 90 years of age and came from 24 US areas. Data came from immunoSEQ multiplex PCR; TCRdb stores just in-frame clones and leaves some out. The sample contains 150,000 or so clones, roughly 90% of which appear only once. This TCR was sampled from a man between 50 and 59 years old who had recovered from COVID-19. Sequencing input: PBMCs or T cells enriched from blood (not recorded which). The chain links TRBV15 to TRBJ2-7; D is perhaps TRBD2 (5 bases). The chain's CDR3 is CATSSPGSLYEQYF. The CDR3 nucleotides are TGTGCCACCAGCAGCCCGGGGAGCCTCTACGAGCAGTACTTC.